This T cell receptor (beta chain) was recovered during a study of T cell responses to AZD1222 COVID-19 vaccine. The method was immunoSEQ multiplex PCR; TCRdb's version includes in-frame clones alone and lacks a portion of them. This table has approximately 120,000 clones, roughly 90% appearing once. Whole-study results and caveats: Unmutated variant regions are reportedly targeted by nearly half of spike-specific TCRs. It should be noted that donors were predominantly white British and more often female, and clonal diversity was possibly underestimated.

This clone appeared a few times. Its antigen remains unidentified. Germline V gene lookup returns CDR1 SGDLS and CDR2 YYNGEE. This CDR3 has 14 residues. V dropped 0 bases and J dropped 1 base, with 7 bases sitting between them. The source material was peripheral blood, sampled on day 0 of AZD1222 vaccination. The V call is TRBV9, the J call TRBJ1-1; D unresolved. The TCR comes from an adult in good health. CDR3 sequence: CASSVDGGNTEAFF. Here the CDR3 DNA reads TGTGCCAGCAGCGTAGATGGCGGGAACACTGAAGCTTTCTTT.